The subject of this entry is one T cell receptor (beta chain). The data were taken from a study of tissue T cells after allogeneic stem cell transplantation. Trimming left V 3 bases short and J 5 bases short, with 17 bases between. Germline lookup yields CDR1 KGHSH and CDR2 LQKENI. The CDR3 is 16 residues long. Method: immunoSEQ multiplex PCR; TCRdb's copy keeps in-frame clones and lacks some. The sample lists 1,200 to 1,500 clones, about 80% occurring once. The clonotype was recovered from a male patient between 35 and 75 years old with steroid-refractory graft-versus-host disease after an allogeneic stem cell transplant. Some T cells may be graft donor cells. The chain employs TRBV18 and TRBJ2-1, with D maybe TRBD1 (6 bases). Source: spleen tissue, taken at autopsy. CDR3 sequence reads: CASSPRGQSGNNEQFF. The CDR3 nucleotides read TGTGCCAGCTCACCGAGGGGACAATCGGGTAACAATGAGCAGTTCTTC.